Reported below is one T cell receptor beta chain. Different DNA sequences within this sample yield the same CDR3. In terms of age and location, participants ranged from roughly 18 to 90 years and lived in about two dozen US areas. Participants were placed into cohorts based on the clinical history they reported. Cohort 3 recovered donors had two negative PCRs, clearance, or symptom resolution. This sample is drawn from a study of blood T cell repertoires in COVID-19. In the source study's methods: Reference gene primer amplification gave nucleated cell count estimates. The protocol was immunoSEQ multiplex PCR, while the TCRdb copy is restricted to in-frame clones and leaves out a portion. From that table come the V and J calls and clone size; the DNA was used to work out D and trimming. This sample has fewer than 450,000 clones, with approximately 90% found just once. V lost 3 bases and J 4 bases, leaving 9 bases between the germline ends. The CDR3 runs to 14 residues. Germline values: CDR1 KGHSH, CDR2 LQKENI.

The chain joins TRBV18 to TRBJ1-4; a weak D match, TRBD1 (6 bases). Sequences were obtained from PBMCs or T cells enriched from blood (not recorded which). This sequence originates from a woman aged 18-29 years who had recovered from COVID-19. This CDR3 is CASSPQGLNEKLFF. For the CDR3, the DNA is TGTGCCAGCTCACCGCAGGGGCTTAATGAAAAACTGTTTTTT.